These 13 T cell receptor beta chains share one sample of origin, sequenced in a study of blood T cell repertoires in COVID-19. Sequencing used immunoSEQ multiplex PCR; TCRdb keeps in-frame clones, though not all of them. The sample yields some 370,000 clones, roughly nine tenths seen once. Sequenced sample: peripheral blood. These receptors came from a man aged 40-49 years with acute or convalescent COVID-19.

The table lists this clone with a count of one. The DNA for the CDR3 is TGCGCCAGCAGCTGGACAGGGGTGGGGGAGCAGTACTTC. This gives the protein CASSWTGVGEQYF. The chain has TRBV4-1 and TRBJ2-7; 9 bases fit TRBD1. Germline CDR1 reads MGHRA; CDR2 reads YSYEKL. V shed 5 bases and J 7 bases; nucleotides not matched to a gene: 6. This CDR3 spans 13 amino acids.

The gene calls are TRBV6-5 and TRBJ1-2; tentative D call: TRBD1 (6 bases). The V gene's germline CDR1 is MNHEY and CDR2 SVGAGI. V lost 6 bases and J lost 3, with 14 bases in between. CDR3 length equals 14 residues. The CDR3 sequence: CASRRTGWYYGYTF. DNA of the CDR3: TGTGCCAGCAGACGAACAGGGTGGTACTATGGCTACACCTTC.

The J gene is TRBJ2-7, the V gene TRBV9, with a tentative D call TRBD1 (6 bases). Germline CDR1 is SGDLS and CDR2 is YYNGEE. Deletions cut 4 bases from V and 2 bases from J, with 16 bases between. CDR3 length equals 15 residues. The CDR3 nucleotides read TGTGCCAGCAGCCCCCAGGGGCCCGGGGCCTACGAGCAGTACTTC. It yields the protein CASSPQGPGAYEQYF.

CDR3 DNA: TGTGCCAGCAGCCCAATGGGGGAGGTCAATCAGCCCCAGCATTTT. This translates into CASSPMGEVNQPQHF. The chain employs TRBV28 and TRBJ1-5; D might be TRBD1 (5 bases). The ends were cut back, 6 bases at V and 3 bases at J, with 15 bases in the middle. The CDR3 loop spans 15 amino acids. The germline gives CDR1 MDHEN, CDR2 SYDVKM.

The V and J genes are TRBV29-1 and TRBJ1-1; D unclear. Germline V gene lookup returns CDR1 SQVTM and CDR2 ANQGSEA. Trimming cost V 7 bases and J 1 base, with 13 bases left between them. CDR3 length equals 13 residues. This chain's CDR3 is CSAKDSTNTEAFF. The DNA for the CDR3 is TGCAGCGCCAAGGACTCGACGAACACTGAAGCTTTCTTT.

The chain carries TRBV6-1 and TRBJ2-7, with D perhaps TRBD1 (6 bases). The CDR3 is made up of 13 amino acids. Germline CDR1 and CDR2: MNHNS and SASEGT. The ends were cut back, 3 bases at V and 0 bases at J, with 6 bases in the middle. CDR3 bases: TGTGCCAGCAGTGACAGGGGCTCCTACGAGCAGTACTTC. This gives the protein CASSDRGSYEQYF.

CDR3 loop: CASSRDRYSYEQYF. Here the CDR3 DNA reads TGTGCCAGCAGCAGGGACAGGTATTCCTACGAGCAGTACTTC. This chain connects TRBV11-2 to TRBJ2-7; 8 nucleotides align to TRBD1. The CDR3 contains 14 residues. CDR1 SGHAT and CDR2 FQNNGV come from the germline V gene. V was clipped by 5 bases and J by 1 base; unmatched bases: 4.

The genes are TRBV4-1 and TRBJ2-4; D might be TRBD1 (5 bases). Germline V CDR1 and CDR2: MGHRA, YSYEKL. Trimming took off 4 bases at V and 13 bases at J, with 14 bases between the two ends. The CDR3 contains 12 residues. DNA for the CDR3: TGCGCCAGCAGCCGAATCCAGGGTGCACAGTACTTC. This gives the protein CASSRIQGAQYF.

The CDR3: CASSEASGGSGNTIYF. The CDR3 DNA reads as TGTGCCAGCAGTGAAGCCTCGGGAGGCTCTGGAAACACCATATATTTT. V is TRBV2 and J is TRBJ1-3, with D unresolved. Germline V gene sequence: CDR1 SNHLY, CDR2 FYNNEI. The CDR3 spans 16 residues. Trimming took 0 bases from V and 0 from J, leaving 9 bases between them.

This CDR3 is CASRHPGQGNYGYTF. The CDR3 nucleotides are TGTGCCAGTAGACACCCGGGACAGGGTAACTATGGCTACACCTTC. The chain combines TRBV19 with TRBJ1-2, with TRBD1 identical over 9 bases. V gave up 6 bases and J gave up 1 base; unmatched junction bases: 6. The CDR3 consists of 15 residues. CDR1 and CDR2 from the germline V gene are LNHDA and SQIVND (reference sequence).

The CDR3 coding sequence is TGTGCCAGCAATGTCCTGTATAATTCACCCCTCCACTTT. The encoded protein is CASNVLYNSPLHF. The V call is TRBV2, the J call TRBJ1-6; D is undetermined. This CDR3 comprises 13 residues. CDR1 is SNHLY and CDR2 is FYNNEI in the germline V gene. Trimming took off 7 bases at V and 4 bases at J, with 8 bases between the two ends.

This chain connects TRBV5-1 to TRBJ2-5, with 8 bases fitting TRBD2. Germline lookup yields CDR1 SGHRS and CDR2 YFSETQ. Trimming took 4 bases from V and 3 from J; bases not matched to a gene: 8. The CDR3 is 15 residues long. DNA for the CDR3: TGCGCCAGCAGCCGGGACCCGGGGGGGGAAGAGACCCAGTACTTC. Encoded protein: CASSRDPGGEETQYF.

This clone appeared a single time. As DNA, the CDR3 is TGTGCCAGCAGCCTTAATTTTGACAGCGTGAACACCGGGGAGCTGTTTTTT. Encoded protein: CASSLNFDSVNTGELFF. The chain uses TRBV11-3 and TRBJ2-2, with a weak D call TRBD1 (5 bases). Germline V lookup: CDR1 SGHNT, CDR2 YENEEA. The CDR3 runs to 17 residues. The V end lost 5 bases, the J end lost 1 base, and 17 bases lay between the germline ends.